A single sample gave rise to the 9 T cell receptor beta chains below, sequenced in a study of T-cell reconstitution after alpha-beta-depleted transplantation in children. During its preparation, the TCRbeta library received unique molecular identifiers. TCRdb re-derived calls from the PCR reads in MiXCR, one entry per CDR3 protein. The top ten clones hold over 2% of a sample with fewer than 700,000 distinct CDR3 sequences, over 10% of them seen once. This material consisted of PBMCs, mostly from graft donor cells, taken 360 days after TCRalphabeta/CD19-depleted stem cell transplant. The receptor set was obtained from a male patient younger than 18 who had a stem cell transplant for acute myeloid leukemia, so the T cells may come from the graft donor.

This clonotype was observed a handful of times. This chain uses TRBV24-1 with TRBJ2-7; D perhaps matches TRBD2 (5 bases). Trimming stripped 10 bases from V and 0 bases from J, with 18 bases between. The CDR3 runs to 15 residues. Germline assignment: CDR1 KGHDR and CDR2 SFDVKD. This CDR3 is CATAQGHRGSYEQYF. CDR3 in DNA: TGTGCCACGGCTCAAGGGCATCGGGGCTCCTACGAGCAGTACTTC.

This clonotype was seen more than once but under ten times. The chain employs TRBV7-9 and TRBJ2-7; tentatively, D is TRBD2 (6 bases). Germline loops: CDR1 SEHNR, CDR2 FQNEAQ (reference sequence). The CDR3 covers 11 residues. Trimming removed 3 bases from V and 8 bases from J, with 8 bases in between. The CDR3 DNA follows: TGTGCCAGCAGCTTTCTAGCGCAGCAGTACTTC. It is translated as CASSFLAQQYF.

The gene calls are TRBV4-3 and TRBJ1-1; 8 bases are a match to TRBD1. CDR3 length: 14 residues. Unmatched junction bases numbered 4, after V lost 4 bases and J lost 3 bases. Germline assignment: CDR1 LGHNA and CDR2 YSLEER. CDR3 amino acids: CASSPRGRDTEAFF. The CDR3 region has the DNA TGCGCCAGCAGCCCCAGGGGGCGGGACACTGAAGCTTTCTTT.

The chain carries TRBV19 and TRBJ2-2, with D possibly being TRBD1 (6 bases). The V and J ends lost 7 bases and 3 bases respectively, with 9 bases between them. The CDR3 is 13 residues long. Per germline, CDR1 LNHDA and CDR2 SQIVND (reference sequence). In nucleotides, the CDR3 is TGTGCCAGTAACCAGGGGTACACCGGGGAGCTGTTTTTT. It is translated as CASNQGYTGELFF.

This chain joins TRBV3-1 and TRBJ1-5; TRBD1 might be the D (5 bases). The germline gives CDR1 LGHDT, CDR2 YNNKEL (reference sequence). The CDR3 runs to 16 residues. V was clipped by 0 bases and J by 9 bases, with 18 bases between them. CDR3 DNA sequence: TGTGCCAGCAGCCAAGATCGAGGGACGGCCGGGGTGCCCCAGCATTTT. Translation gives CASSQDRGTAGVPQHF.

This rearrangement joins TRBV5-1 to TRBJ2-1; TRBD2 matches at 14 bases. The V gene end was trimmed by 1 base and the J gene end by 0 bases; junction bases not matched to a gene: 6. The CDR3 sequence is 19 residues long. CDR1 and CDR2 (germline): SGHRS, YFSETQ. The CDR3 DNA reads TGCGCCAGCAGCTTGTTGACCGGGACTAGCGGGAGCTCCTACAATGAGCAGTTCTTC. The encoded protein is CASSLLTGTSGSSYNEQFF.

The chain couples TRBV7-2 to TRBJ2-2; D perhaps matches TRBD2 (6 bases). This CDR3 has 16 residues. V lost 5 bases and J 6 bases, leaving 19 bases between the germline ends. Germline assignment: CDR1 SGHTA and CDR2 FQGNSA. CDR3 nucleotide sequence: TGTGCCAGCAGCCTCTTACCGGGAGCGAGGGCCGGGGAGCTGTTTTTT. Translated: CASSLLPGARAGELFF. The variable domain in full, completed from reference TRBV7-2 and TRBJ2-2, reads GAGVSQSPSNKVTEKGKDVELRCDPISGHTALYWYRQSLGQGLEFLIYFQGNSAPDKSGLPSDRFSAERTGGSVSTLTIQRTQQEDSAVYLCASSLLPGARAGELFFGEGSRLTVL.

CDR3 region: CASSSAEGALRGTGELFF. CDR3 coding DNA: TGCGCCAGCAGCTCCGCGGAGGGCGCGTTGAGGGGCACCGGGGAGCTGTTTTTT. The chain recombines TRBV5-1 with TRBJ2-2, with a weak D call TRBD2 (6 bases). CDR1 and CDR2 from the germline V gene are SGHRS and YFSETQ. Trimming stripped 3 bases from V and 4 bases from J, with 22 bases between. The CDR3 spans 18 residues.

This clonotype was seen a few times. The rearrangement joins TRBV12-5 to TRBJ2-1, with D possibly TRBD2 on 7 matching bases. The germline V gene has CDR1 LGHNT and CDR2 FRNRAP. The V and J ends lost 8 bases and 7 bases respectively, with 15 bases between them. The CDR3 has 13 residues. CDR3 loop: CASQGLAANEQFF. CDR3 in DNA: TGTGCTAGTCAGGGGCTAGCGGCAAATGAGCAGTTCTTC.